These 18 T cell receptor beta chains came from one sample sequenced in a study of T-cell reconstitution after alpha-beta-depleted transplantation in children. TCRbeta library preparation incorporated unique molecular identifiers. TCRdb independently ran MiXCR on the PCR reads; one entry per CDR3 protein. The sample records about 300,000 distinct CDR3 sequences, roughly a tenth being singletons. The sample here was PBMCs, taken before TCRalphabeta/CD19-depleted stem cell transplant. The receptor source for this set is a boy under two years old with acute myeloid leukemia, due to receive a stem cell transplant.

This clonotype was seen at least ten times. The CDR3 is CAISASQADYEQYF. In DNA, the CDR3 is TGTGCCATCAGTGCGAGCCAGGCGGACTACGAGCAGTACTTC. The V gene is TRBV10-3, the J gene TRBJ2-7; D not certain. The CDR3 sequence is 14 residues long. Germline assignment: CDR1 ENHRY and CDR2 SYGVKD. Trimming shortened V by 4 bases and J by 3 bases, and 13 bases separated the two germline ends.

The sample holds many counts of this clonotype. The chain joins TRBV5-1 to TRBJ1-1; D is undetermined. The V end lost 0 bases, the J end lost 2 bases, and 5 bases lay between the germline ends. The CDR3 has 13 residues. Germline V lookup: CDR1 SGHRS, CDR2 YFSETQ. The CDR3 here is CASSLAPNTEAFF. CDR3 DNA sequence: TGCGCCAGCAGCTTGGCCCCAAACACTGAAGCTTTCTTT.

The chain joins TRBV20-1 to TRBJ2-3; perhaps TRBD2 as D (6 bases). The CDR3 contains 17 residues. Germline CDR1 DFQATT, CDR2 SNEGSKA (reference sequence). V was shortened by 5 bases and J by 1 base, with 22 bases between the two germline ends. CDR3 loop: CSAPKMGDFPGTDTQYF. The CDR3 coding sequence is TGCAGTGCTCCAAAGATGGGGGACTTCCCAGGCACAGATACGCAGTATTTT.

Only a few counts were recorded for this clonotype. V and J are TRBV7-2 and TRBJ2-3; D might be TRBD2 (6 bases). V was trimmed by 3 bases and J by 7 bases, leaving 14 bases between them. Germline V gene sequence: CDR1 SGHTA, CDR2 FQGNSA. The CDR3 runs 14 residues. The CDR3 coding sequence is TGTGCCAGCAGCTTGGGACTCCCTCCAAATACGCAGTATTTT. As protein: CASSLGLPPNTQYF.

With respect to this clonotype: Given a much more abundant clone one base away, this may be a read error. This chain joins TRBV12-3 or TRBV12-4 and TRBJ2-7, with TRBD1 matching over 9 bases. The CDR3 is made up of 14 amino acids. V lost 4 bases and J lost 1; bases outside the gene matches: 2. Here the CDR3 reads CASSYGTGSYEQYF. The CDR3 DNA reads as TGTGCCAGCAGTTACGGGACAGGGTCCTACGAGCAGTACTTC.

As concerns this clonotype: Relative to the germline gene, one junction end is altered; a read error may explain this. This chain connects TRBV23-1 to TRBJ2-3; TRBD1 aligns across 8 bases. TRBV23-1 is filed as an ORF, its function uncertain. This CDR3 contains 15 residues. In DNA, the CDR3 is TGCGCCAGCAGTCGTGGGACAGGCAGCACAGATACGCATTATTTT. Residues: CASSRGTGSTDTHYF.

This clonotype was seen repeatedly, ten times or more. V gene TRBV25-1 combines with J gene TRBJ2-2; tentative D call: TRBD1 (6 bases). The V end was cut by 4 bases, the J end by 8 bases, with 17 bases between. CDR3 length: 15 amino acids. The germline V gene has CDR1 MGHDK and CDR2 SYGVNS. The CDR3 sequence is CASSGGTRRRGELFF. CDR3 DNA sequence: TGTGCCAGCAGTGGAGGGACACGGCGACGAGGGGAGCTGTTTTTT.

In regard to this clonotype: This may stem from a read error, because a much larger clone lies one nucleotide away. The chain links TRBV7-2 to TRBJ2-2; perhaps TRBD1 as D (6 bases). The CDR3 is 13 amino acids. CDR1 is SGHTA, CDR2 FQGNSA, per germline. The CDR3 region has the DNA TGTGCCAGCCATTACAGGGTGACCGGGGAGCCGTTTTTT. Amino acid sequence: CASHYRVTGEPFF.

Many counts were recorded for this clonotype. CDR3 sequence (DNA): TGCGCCAGCAGCTGGAGGGACAGGGCATACGAGCAGTACTTC. Translated: CASSWRDRAYEQYF. The V call is TRBV5-1, the J call TRBJ2-7; 9 bases line up with TRBD1. This CDR3 has 14 residues. J lost 4 bases, V lost 3 bases, and 5 bases had no gene match. In germline, CDR1 is SGHRS, CDR2 YFSETQ.

In its sample, this clonotype was seen a few times. J is TRBJ2-7 and V is TRBV5-5; D is uncertain. The CDR3 totals 14 residues. The V end was cut by 4 bases, the J end by 3 bases, with 14 bases between. Germline V gives CDR1 SGHKS, CDR2 YYEKEE (reference sequence). The CDR3 coding sequence is TGTGCCAGCAGCGGTATCACTGGTTTCTACGAGCAGTACTTC. Its translation is CASSGITGFYEQYF.

This chain uses TRBV20-1 with TRBJ2-7; D may be TRBD2 (6 bases). The CDR3 runs 15 residues. V gave up 1 base and J gave up 1 base, with 14 bases separating them. Germline V gene data show CDR1 as DFQATT and CDR2 as SNEGSKA (reference sequence). The CDR3 sequence: CSARVAGISSYEQYF. The CDR3 region has the DNA TGCAGTGCTAGAGTTGCGGGAATTTCTTCCTACGAGCAGTACTTC.

This clonotype was seen at least ten times. V and J are TRBV12-3 or TRBV12-4 and TRBJ2-3; unclear D gene. Trimming removed 3 bases at V and 5 bases at J, with 6 bases between. The CDR3 runs 12 residues. CDR3 coding DNA: TGTGCCAGCAGTTTCGGCGGAGATACGCAGTATTTT. It is translated as CASSFGGDTQYF.

This rearrangement joins TRBV30 to TRBJ1-2, with TRBD1 matching 9 bases. J gave up 0 bases and V 5 bases, and 7 bases lay outside the gene matches. In germline, CDR1 is GTSNPN, CDR2 SVGIG (reference sequence). This CDR3 has 15 residues. The CDR3 reads CAWVRDRASNYGYTF. CDR3 in DNA: TGTGCCTGGGTGCGGGACAGGGCTTCTAACTATGGCTACACCTTC.

This clonotype was seen many times. This chain connects TRBV18 to TRBJ1-5, with D unclear. The CDR3 has 12 amino acids. V lost 3 bases and J lost 5, with 5 bases in between. Germline CDR1 KGHSH, CDR2 LQKENI. In DNA, the CDR3 is TGTGCCAGCTCACCTGCGGATCAGCCCCAGCATTTT. It yields the protein CASSPADQPQHF.

The chain recombines TRBV21-1 with TRBJ2-5; the D call of TRBD1 is as the table states it, not checked on the DNA. TRBV21-1 is a documented pseudogene. The CDR3 is made up of 15 amino acids. For the CDR3, the DNA is TGTGCCAGCAGCAAGAGGGACAGCCCTCAAGAGACCCAGTACTTC. Encoded protein: CASSKRDSPQETQYF.

This clonotype was counted ten times or more. DNA for the CDR3: TGCAGCGTTGAAGATCAAGGGAGGCTCACAGATACGCAGTATTTT. Translated: CSVEDQGRLTDTQYF. The gene calls are TRBV29-1 and TRBJ2-3, with TRBD2 as a possible D gene (6 bases). The CDR3 spans 15 residues. Germline V gene sequence: CDR1 SQVTM, CDR2 ANQGSEA. Trimming left V 0 bases short and J 2 bases short, with 12 bases between.

With regard to this clonotype: A single base separates this from a much larger clone, so it may be a read error. The chain links TRBV7-2 to TRBJ2-7, with a weak D call TRBD1 (6 bases). This CDR3 comprises 16 residues. CDR1 is SGHTA and CDR2 is FQGNSA in the germline V gene. Trimming took off 1 base at V and 2 bases at J, with 15 bases between the two ends. The DNA for the CDR3 is TGTGCCAGCAGCTTAGGGTCTAACAGGGTCCCCTACGAGCAGTACTTC. The encoded protein is CASSLGSNRVPYEQYF. The whole variable domain, remainder taken from reference TRBV7-2 and TRBJ2-7, is GAGVSQSPSNKVTEKGKDVELRCDPISGHTALYWYRQSLGQGLEFLIYFQGNSAPDKSGLPSDRFSAERTGGSVSTLTIQRTQQEDSAVYLCASSLGSNRVPYEQYFGPGTRLTVT.

Many counts were recorded for this clonotype. CDR3 nucleotide sequence: TGTGCCAGCAGGCGCCCGGGGGGCACCGGGGAGCTGTTTTTT. Protein product: CASRRPGGTGELFF. V and J are TRBV6-1 and TRBJ2-2; 7 nucleotides agree with TRBD2. The CDR3 covers 14 residues. The V gene end was trimmed by 6 bases and the J gene end by 4 bases; junction bases not matched to a gene: 5. CDR1 and CDR2 (germline): MNHNS, SASEGT.